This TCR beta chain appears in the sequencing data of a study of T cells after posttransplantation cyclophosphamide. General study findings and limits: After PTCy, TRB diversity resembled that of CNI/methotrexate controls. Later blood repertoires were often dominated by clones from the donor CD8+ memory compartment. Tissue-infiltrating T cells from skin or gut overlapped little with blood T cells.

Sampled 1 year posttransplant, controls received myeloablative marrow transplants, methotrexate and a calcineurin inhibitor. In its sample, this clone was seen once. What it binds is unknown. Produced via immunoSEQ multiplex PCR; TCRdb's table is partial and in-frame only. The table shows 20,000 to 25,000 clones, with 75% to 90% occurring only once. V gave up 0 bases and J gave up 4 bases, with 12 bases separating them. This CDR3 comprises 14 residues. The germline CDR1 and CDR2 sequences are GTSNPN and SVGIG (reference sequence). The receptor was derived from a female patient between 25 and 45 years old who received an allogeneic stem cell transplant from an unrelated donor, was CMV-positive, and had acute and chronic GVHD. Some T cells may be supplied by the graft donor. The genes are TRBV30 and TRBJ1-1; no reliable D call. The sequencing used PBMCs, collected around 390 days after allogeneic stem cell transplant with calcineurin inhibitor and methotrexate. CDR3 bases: TGTGCCTGGAGTGTAAGCGCCGGAGCCACTGAAGCTTTCTTT. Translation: CAWSVSAGATEAFF.